This T cell receptor (beta chain) was captured by sequencing in a study of blood T cells in healthy people across ages (dated by TCRdb to about 2015). Study-wide context: Template switching captured roughly one uniquely barcoded TCR beta cDNA molecule per two T cells in model experiments. To avoid experimental bias, donors of different ages were spread randomly across the sequencing lanes. Donors were grouped into four age groups: young (average approximately 16 years), middle-aged (39), aged (62) and long-lived (approximately 82). The study analyzed two additional independent replicas of 1 million unique cDNA reads from the same blood draw for two donors, one aged 18 to 29 and one aged 80 or older. Using deep sequencing normalized with unique cDNA molecular identifiers, the study measured how TCR beta repertoire diversity changes with age. Paper-wide results and their limitations: Since profiling was done on bulk unsorted PBMCs, naive and antigen-experienced compartments could not be conclusively compared. Estimates of total diversity based on one million sequenced T cells were regarded as lower bounds and as underestimates. Compared with the aged group, the long-lived group had more naive CD4+ T cells, fewer expanded clones and increased TCR diversity, a pattern suggesting age selection. Because the CMV infection status of the donors was unknown, age-related changes in expanded clonotypes may potentially have been confounded. There was a strong correlation between observed TCR beta diversity and the percentage of naive T cells measured by flow cytometry. As age increased, observed TCR beta diversity per million T cells dropped in a roughly linear way, and a significant reduction was already evident by age 40.

Turning to this clonotype: Its antigen is unknown. Per-base qualities were not stored, and no clone one base away is much larger.

The donors were roughly 39 Caucasian individuals from Russia, aged roughly 6 to 90 years, who were systemically healthy. Each donor gave approximately 9.3 milliliters of peripheral blood, collected into EDTA-treated Vacutainer tubes. Ficoll-Paque density-gradient centrifugation was used to isolate PBMCs, with at least 6.5 million per sample. Total RNA was extracted from PBMCs with Trizol reagent, with at least 5 micrograms obtained per sample. For every donor, an aliquot of PBMCs went through flow cytometry to measure the percentages of naive CD45RAhigh/CD27high T cells. Preparation of the library involved 5' RACE. Sequencing relied on an Illumina HiSeq 2500. A second PCR of roughly 7 to 12 cycles was performed with a sample-barcoded 5' primer and a J-beta primer mix. A unique molecular identifier was introduced onto each TCR beta cDNA molecule by a template-switch 5' adaptor carrying 12 random nucleotides. Each sample yielded at least 2.5 million CDR3-containing paired-end reads. First-strand cDNA was synthesized from all RNA with the Mint cDNA synthesis kit, primed by a TRBC-specific oligonucleotide. Following uracil-DNA glycosylase treatment, all cDNA underwent a first 18-cycle PCR with the universal primers M1SS and BC2_uni_R. In the source study's methods: Normalization of each sample was performed by random selection of 1 million high-quality reads, each carrying a distinct molecular identifier. Instead of being binned into consensus sequences, reads with shared molecular identifiers were discarded. MiTCR, set to a Q25 quality threshold and the strictest error-elimination algorithm, was used for CDR3 identification, clonotype clustering and error correction. A nonparametric unseen species model with Euler transformation was used to estimate a lower bound on total TCR beta diversity. TCRdb trimmed the raw reads at Q25, called clones with MiXCR and kept productive beta chains. A single entry per CDR3 protein holds the most common genes and DNA from its merged rows. The V and J calls here are based on TCRdb, not the publication. The sample yields fewer than 700,000 distinct CDR3 sequences; about 43% were counted once. The ten top clones hold 25% to 35% of the sample.

This TCR came from a man older than 75 in good health. The sequenced sample consisted of blood.

CDR3 reads: CASSSDRGFYNEQFF. The nucleotide sequence reads TGTGCCAGCAGTTCCGACAGGGGCTTCTACAATGAGCAGTTCTTC. The V and J segments used are TRBV2 and TRBJ2-1, and TRBD1 aligns with 8 junction nucleotides. From V the trimming removes 5 bases and from J it removes 3 bases, while the gene matches leave 6 bases of the junction unaccounted for. From its cysteine to its phenylalanine, the CDR3 spans 15 amino acids. Left in the record is the CDR3 DNA by itself, 45 bases read in frame from the first base. CDR1 and CDR2, looked up from the germline V gene, are SNHLY and FYNNEI. Reference TRBV2 and TRBJ2-1 genes cover what lies past the CDR3, so the full variable domain is EPEVTQTPSHQVTQMGQEVILRCVPISNHLYFYWYRQILGQKVEFLVSFYNNEISEKSEIFDDQFSVERPDGSNFTLKIRSTKLEDSAMYFCASSSDRGFYNEQFFGPGTRLTVL.